One and the same sample provided the 28 T cell receptor beta chains below, sequenced in a study of blood T cell repertoires in COVID-19. Sequencing was performed with immunoSEQ multiplex PCR; in TCRdb, only in-frame clones are kept and a portion is missing. The sample lists more than 150,000 clones, about 89% occurring once. The sequenced sample consisted of peripheral blood. These receptors all come from a man in his forties with active or convalescent COVID-19.

This clone was observed a handful of times. The CDR3 sequence is CASSHASGLANYEQYF. The CDR3 bases are TGTGCCAGCAGCCATGCGTCTGGACTAGCGAACTACGAGCAGTACTTC. V gene TRBV4-2 combines with J gene TRBJ2-7, with 9 bases that match TRBD2. The V gene end was trimmed by 3 bases and the J gene end by 3 bases; junction bases not matched to a gene: 9. The V gene's germline CDR1 is LGHNA and CDR2 YNFKEQ. This CDR3 comprises 16 residues.

The rearrangement joins TRBV3-1 (or the pseudogene TRBV3-2) to TRBJ1-6; no clear D gene. CDR3 length: 13 amino acids. Germline CDR1 reads LGHDT; CDR2 reads YNNKEL (reference sequence). With 2 bases removed from V and 11 bases from J, the gap between germline ends came to 10 bases. The DNA of the CDR3 is TGTGCCAGCAGCCAAAAGAACGGAGCACCCCTCCACTTT. This codes for CASSQKNGAPLHF.

V and J are TRBV5-7 and TRBJ2-2; tentatively, D is TRBD1 (5 bases). TRBV5-7 qualifies as an ORF whose function is uncertain. CDR3 length: 19 amino acids. The V end was cut by 0 bases, the J end by 6 bases, with 24 bases between. Here the CDR3 DNA reads TGTGCCAGCAGCTTGGCCCACGGGTCAGGGTTGAGGTTAGCCGGGGAGCTGTTTTTT. Its translation is CASSLAHGSGLRLAGELFF.

The chain carries TRBV27 and TRBJ2-6, with D uncertain. V lost 5 bases, J lost 0 bases, and 8 bases lay in between. The germline V gene has CDR1 MNHEY and CDR2 SMNVEV (reference sequence). This CDR3 region has 15 residues. The CDR3 bases are TGTGCCAGCAGTAGTGAGTTCTCTGGGGCCAACGTCCTGACTTTC. Protein: CASSSEFSGANVLTF.

The V call is TRBV19, the J call TRBJ1-2; possible D gene TRBD1, 6 bases. Per germline, CDR1 LNHDA and CDR2 SQIVND (reference sequence). V was clipped by 6 bases and J by 6 bases, with 23 bases between them. This CDR3 comprises 16 residues. CDR3 bases: TGTGCCAGTAGACGGCGGAGCGGACAGTCTCTGCATGGCTACACCTTC. This codes for CASRRRSGQSLHGYTF.

The chain links TRBV4-1 to TRBJ1-1; D not resolved. CDR3 length: 14 amino acids. Germline CDR1 and CDR2: MGHRA and YSYEKL. V was pared by 1 base and J by 5 bases, with 11 bases between. The CDR3 loop is CASSQVLESTEAFF. The DNA of the CDR3 is TGCGCCAGCAGCCAAGTGTTGGAGAGTACTGAAGCTTTCTTT.

The chain is built from TRBV9 and TRBJ1-4, with 7 bases that match TRBD1. The germline gives CDR1 SGDLS, CDR2 YYNGEE. The V gene end was trimmed by 0 bases and the J gene end by 8 bases; junction bases not matched to a gene: 16. The CDR3 has 18 amino acids. The CDR3: CASSVVLRNVTGLEKLFF. The CDR3 DNA reads TGTGCCAGCAGCGTAGTTCTCCGTAACGTGACAGGGTTGGAAAAACTGTTTTTT. Complete variable domain (other parts from reference TRBV9 and TRBJ1-4): DSGVTQTPKHLITATGQRVTLRCSPRSGDLSVYWYQQSLDQGLQFLIQYYNGEERAKGNILERFSAQQFPDLHSELNLSSLELGDSALYFCASSVVLRNVTGLEKLFFGSGTQLSVL.

A single count supports this clone. This chain joins TRBV11-2 and TRBJ1-2; TRBD1 is a possible D gene (6 bases). Trimming cost V 5 bases and J 2 bases, with 21 bases left between them. CDR1 and CDR2 (germline): SGHAT, FQNNGV. The CDR3 length is 17 residues. CDR3 amino acids: CASSEDRRLIINYGYTF. For the CDR3, the DNA is TGTGCCAGCAGCGAAGACAGGCGCTTGATAATCAACTATGGCTACACCTTC.

The chain has TRBV30 and TRBJ1-6, with D possibly being TRBD1 (5 bases). Germline CDR1 is GTSNPN and CDR2 is SVGIG (reference sequence). The CDR3 sequence is 14 residues long. Trimming took 5 bases from V and 7 from J, leaving 15 bases between them. The CDR3 DNA follows: TGTGCCTGGGACAGCGGCGGTGGGAATTCACCCCTCCACTTT. Protein product: CAWDSGGGNSPLHF.

Here the CDR3 reads CSARDREKLFF. CDR3 nucleotide sequence: TGCAGTGCTAGGGACAGGGAAAAACTGTTTTTT. V and J are TRBV20-1 and TRBJ1-4, with 7 bases identical to TRBD1. The CDR3 is 11 residues long. Per germline, CDR1 DFQATT and CDR2 SNEGSKA (reference sequence). The junction had 0 bases not matched to a gene; V was cut back by 3 bases and J by 8 bases.

V usage is TRBV30 and J usage is TRBJ1-1, with D possibly TRBD1 on 5 matching bases. The CDR3 contains 12 residues. With 3 bases removed from V and 7 bases from J, the gap between germline ends came to 12 bases. Germline V CDR1 and CDR2: GTSNPN, SVGIG (reference sequence). CDR3 bases: TGTGCCTGGAGAAGGGGAGGTGGTGAAGCTTTCTTT. The encoded protein is CAWRRGGGEAFF.

This clone was found once. The chain joins TRBV3-1 (or the pseudogene TRBV3-2) to TRBJ2-2; D is ambiguous. Between the trimmed V and J ends, which lost 4 bases and 1 base, there was a span of 13 bases. Germline V gives CDR1 LGHDT, CDR2 YNNKEL (reference sequence). This CDR3 is built from 16 residues. CDR3 residues: CASSLSGGGNTGELFF. The CDR3 DNA follows: TGTGCCAGCAGCCTCAGTGGTGGCGGGAACACCGGGGAGCTGTTTTTT.

V gene TRBV6-4 combines with J gene TRBJ1-2; tentative D call: TRBD1 (6 bases). CDR1 and CDR2 from the germline V gene are MRHNA and SNTAGT. This CDR3 region has 14 residues. V was cut by 5 bases and J by 4 bases, with 14 bases left in between. In nucleotides, the CDR3 is TGTGCCAGCAGTCGATCACAGGGTAGCTATGGCTACACCTTC. It codes for CASSRSQGSYGYTF.

The rearrangement joins TRBV2 to TRBJ1-1; no clear D. From germline, CDR1 is SNHLY and CDR2 FYNNEI. V lost 6 bases and J lost 5, with 13 bases in between. The CDR3 length is 13 residues. Here the CDR3 DNA reads TGTGCCAGCAGCGGGTCCCGTAGTACTGAAGCTTTCTTT. Its protein product is CASSGSRSTEAFF.

The chain recombines TRBV7-9 with TRBJ1-3; the D gene is possibly TRBD1 (5 bases). Trimming stripped 2 bases from V and 2 bases from J, with 7 bases between. Germline V gene lookup returns CDR1 SEHNR and CDR2 FQNEAQ (reference sequence). The CDR3 consists of 14 residues. The CDR3 DNA follows: TGTGCCAGCAGCTTAAAGGGGCCTGGAAACACCATATATTTT. Residues: CASSLKGPGNTIYF.

The chain is built from TRBV5-1 and TRBJ2-3; maybe TRBD1 (5 bases). Germline V gene data show CDR1 as SGHRS and CDR2 as YFSETQ. The CDR3 runs 14 residues. With 4 bases removed from V and 1 base from J, the gap between germline ends came to 10 bases. DNA for the CDR3: TGCGCCAGCAGCATAGACAGCCGCACAGATACGCAGTATTTT. It is translated as CASSIDSRTDTQYF.

V and J are TRBV30 and TRBJ1-4; maybe TRBD1 (5 bases). Trimming cost V 3 bases and J 10 bases, with 18 bases left between them. The CDR3 consists of 14 residues. In germline, CDR1 is GTSNPN, CDR2 SVGIG (reference sequence). CDR3 bases: TGTGCCTGGAGGGTGAGGCTCCCCGGGGGAAAACTGTTTTTT. Translated, it gives CAWRVRLPGGKLFF.

This clone came up once. The rearrangement links TRBV30 to TRBJ1-5; TRBD1 is a possible D gene (5 bases). Trimming stripped 1 base from V and 4 bases from J, with 8 bases between. This CDR3 has 13 amino acids. Per the germline V gene, CDR1 is GTSNPN and CDR2 is SVGIG (reference sequence). The CDR3 sequence is CAWSGAGNQPQHF. In DNA, the CDR3 is TGTGCCTGGAGTGGGGCAGGGAATCAGCCCCAGCATTTT.

The chain uses TRBV5-1 and TRBJ1-6, with D possibly matching TRBD1 (5 bases). The CDR3 totals 16 residues. Germline loops: CDR1 SGHRS, CDR2 YFSETQ. The V gene lost 4 bases and the J gene lost 5 bases, with 16 bases spanning the gap. The CDR3 loop is CASSPGGAGNNSPLHF. CDR3 sequence (DNA): TGCGCCAGCAGCCCGGGTGGAGCAGGGAATAATTCACCCCTCCACTTT.

This clone came up once. The chain recombines TRBV25-1 with TRBJ1-3, with 8 bases identical to TRBD1. V lost 6 bases to trimming and J lost 0 bases; unmatched junction nucleotides: 4. CDR1 MGHDK and CDR2 SYGVNS come from the germline V gene. The CDR3 totals 15 residues. Written as DNA, the CDR3 is TGTGCCAGCAGGACTCAGGGGGCCTCTGGAAACACCATATATTTT. Protein sequence: CASRTQGASGNTIYF.

The chain has TRBV7-9 and TRBJ1-1, with a tentative D call TRBD1 (5 bases). The germline V gene encodes CDR1 SEHNR and CDR2 FQNEAQ (reference sequence). The CDR3 has 16 amino acids. V dropped 1 base and J dropped 3 bases, with 15 bases sitting between them. The CDR3 sequence: CASSLGAGKWDTEAFF. The CDR3 DNA sequence: TGTGCCAGCAGCTTAGGAGCAGGGAAGTGGGACACTGAAGCTTTCTTT.

The chain carries TRBV19 and TRBJ2-3; the match to TRBD1 covers 9 bases. Germline V gene sequence: CDR1 LNHDA, CDR2 SQIVND (reference sequence). V dropped 6 bases and J dropped 4; count of bases not matched to a gene: 8. The CDR3 runs to 15 residues. Here the CDR3 reads CASRGPGQGSDTQYF. CDR3 DNA sequence: TGTGCCAGTAGGGGCCCGGGACAGGGTTCAGATACGCAGTATTTT.

The gene calls are TRBV9 and TRBJ2-2, with D perhaps matching TRBD1 (6 bases). CDR1 and CDR2 from the germline V gene are SGDLS and YYNGEE. This CDR3 is built from 16 residues. Trimming took off 0 bases at V and 5 bases at J, with 14 bases between the two ends. The CDR3 region has the DNA TGTGCCAGCAGCGTAGGAGGGGGTGGTGGAACCGGGGAGCTGTTTTTT. This gives the protein CASSVGGGGGTGELFF.

This clone was detected only once. This chain connects TRBV5-4 to TRBJ2-3, with a possible D match to TRBD2 (5 bases). The V gene lost 4 bases and the J gene lost 6 bases, with 21 bases spanning the gap. This CDR3 region has 16 residues. CDR1 and CDR2 (germline): SGHNT, YYREEE (reference sequence). CDR3 region: CASSLRGGPRGDTQYF. The CDR3 DNA reads as TGTGCCAGCAGCCTCCGGGGTGGACCCCGAGGGGATACGCAGTATTTT.

The V call is TRBV4-2, the J call TRBJ1-2, with D possibly being TRBD1 (6 bases). The V end was cut by 0 bases, the J end by 5 bases, with 13 bases between. This CDR3 has 15 residues. Germline loops: CDR1 LGHNA, CDR2 YNFKEQ. The CDR3 coding sequence is TGTGCCAGCAGCCAAGATCTCGCAGGGGAGTATGGCTACACCTTC. This codes for CASSQDLAGEYGYTF.

This clone was picked up a small number of times. The chain combines TRBV6-2 or TRBV6-3 with TRBJ1-1; D is undetermined. Germline-derived CDR1 and CDR2 are MNHEY and SVGEGT. The CDR3 covers 13 residues. With 2 bases removed from V and 5 bases from J, the gap between germline ends came to 9 bases. In nucleotides, the CDR3 is TGTGCCAGCAGTTACCGGAGAGGGACTGAAGCTTTCTTT. Translated, it gives CASSYRRGTEAFF.

The chain carries TRBV19 and TRBJ2-1; maybe TRBD2 (7 bases). V was trimmed by 1 base and J by 8 bases, leaving 15 bases between them. The germline CDR1 and CDR2 sequences are LNHDA and SQIVND (reference sequence). This CDR3 comprises 15 residues. The CDR3 spells CASSIAGGPTDEQFF. The CDR3 DNA follows: TGTGCCAGTAGTATAGCGGGGGGCCCCACCGATGAGCAGTTCTTC.

V gene TRBV7-9 combines with J gene TRBJ1-1; TRBD1 might be the D (5 bases). V lost 1 base and J 4 bases, leaving 10 bases between the germline ends. Germline CDR1 and CDR2: SEHNR and FQNEAQ (reference sequence). This CDR3 contains 14 residues. The DNA for the CDR3 is TGTGCCAGCAGCTTAGAAGGGGTGACCACTGAAGCTTTCTTT. Residues: CASSLEGVTTEAFF.